Presented here are 25 T cell receptor beta chains from one specimen sequenced in a study of blood T cell repertoires in COVID-19. Generated by immunoSEQ multiplex PCR, the TCRdb table keeps only in-frame clones and is missing some. This table holds about 160,000 clones, approximately 88% found once. The sequenced material came from peripheral blood. These receptor sequences come from a woman older than 75 with active or convalescent COVID-19.

The chain is built from TRBV7-9 and TRBJ2-3, with D possibly TRBD1 on 5 matching bases. The CDR3 length is 15 residues. The V and J ends lost 3 bases and 2 bases respectively, with 12 bases between them. Germline CDR1 and CDR2: SEHNR and FQNEAQ (reference sequence). For the CDR3, the DNA is TGTGCCAGCAGCTTGTGGCAGGGTAACACAGATACGCAGTATTTT. Amino acids: CASSLWQGNTDTQYF.

This chain joins TRBV4-2 and TRBJ2-1; TRBD1 matches at 11 bases. This CDR3 region has 17 residues. Looked up from germline, CDR1 is LGHNA and CDR2 is YNFKEQ. V lost 2 bases, J lost 1 base, and 4 bases stayed unmatched. Here the CDR3 DNA reads TGTGCCAGCAGCCAATACGGGACAGGGGGTTCCTACAATGAGCAGTTCTTC. Protein sequence: CASSQYGTGGSYNEQFF.

The chain employs TRBV6-2 or TRBV6-3 and TRBJ2-3; no definite D call. Deletions cut 2 bases from V and 3 bases from J, with 6 bases between. Germline V gives CDR1 MNHEY, CDR2 SVGEGT. This CDR3 is built from 13 residues. CDR3: CASSYPRTDTQYF. The CDR3 DNA sequence: TGTGCCAGCAGTTACCCTAGAACAGATACGCAGTATTTT.

The chain links TRBV5-6 to TRBJ1-5; no clear D. Germline V lookup: CDR1 SGHDT, CDR2 YYEEEE. This CDR3 spans 16 amino acids. The V gene lost 4 bases and the J gene lost 1 base, with 15 bases spanning the gap. Here the CDR3 DNA reads TGTGCCAGCAGCGCTAGCTACGGGCGAAGCAATCAGCCCCAGCATTTT. Its protein is CASSASYGRSNQPQHF.

This chain connects TRBV15 to TRBJ2-7; unclear D gene. CDR3 length: 13 amino acids. V lost 0 bases and J lost 6, with 9 bases in between. Germline CDR1 and CDR2: LNHNV and YYDKDF (reference sequence). CDR3 coding DNA: TGTGCCACCAGCAGAGATCGAGGTTTCGAGCAGTACTTC. Translated: CATSRDRGFEQYF.

This chain uses TRBV6-2 or TRBV6-3 with TRBJ1-2; D gene uncertain. The germline gives CDR1 MNHEY, CDR2 SVGEGT. The V gene lost 2 bases and the J gene lost 4 bases, with 8 bases spanning the gap. The CDR3 length is 13 residues. The CDR3 sequence: CASSYVSSYGYTF. Here the CDR3 DNA reads TGTGCCAGCAGTTACGTGTCATCCTATGGCTACACCTTC.

This chain connects TRBV18 to TRBJ1-6, with TRBD1 as a possible D gene (5 bases). The V end lost 3 bases, the J end lost 7 bases, and 13 bases lay between the germline ends. The germline gives CDR1 KGHSH, CDR2 LQKENI. This CDR3 is built from 15 residues. The CDR3 DNA is TGTGCCAGCTCACCCCCGGGGGACGCGAATTCACCCCTCCACTTT. This sequence encodes CASSPPGDANSPLHF.

V is TRBV10-3 and J is TRBJ1-3; D might be TRBD1 (6 bases). This CDR3 region has 13 residues. Germline CDR1 and CDR2: ENHRY and SYGVKD. Trimming removed 9 bases at V and 2 bases at J, with 11 bases between. The CDR3 region is CAISQGTGNTIYF. CDR3 DNA sequence: TGTGCCATATCACAGGGTACTGGAAACACCATATATTTT.

Regarding this clone: This CDR3 is also generated by other DNA sequences in the sample. The V call is TRBV7-9, the J call TRBJ1-4; D uncertain. This CDR3 comprises 15 residues. Per germline, CDR1 SEHNR and CDR2 FQNEAQ (reference sequence). V was cut by 6 bases and J by 0 bases, with 11 bases left in between. As DNA, the CDR3 is TGTGCCAGCAGTCTCCCGGGGTCAACTAATGAAAAACTGTTTTTT. Encoded protein: CASSLPGSTNEKLFF.

The V and J genes are TRBV11-2 and TRBJ2-7; TRBD2 is a possible D gene (6 bases). Germline-derived CDR1 and CDR2 are SGHAT and FQNNGV. V lost 4 bases to trimming and J lost 4 bases, with 17 bases between them. The CDR3 consists of 15 residues. For the CDR3, the DNA is TGTGCCAGCAGCTCGGGGGACGGTTTAGGGTACGAGCAGTACTTC. Protein product: CASSSGDGLGYEQYF.

The chain uses TRBV7-6 and TRBJ1-2; TRBD1 is a possible D gene (6 bases). The CDR3 extends over 15 amino acids. Trimming removed 4 bases from V and 4 bases from J, with 16 bases in between. Germline V CDR1 and CDR2: SGHVS, FNYEAQ. DNA of the CDR3: TGTGCCAGCAGCTCCCAGGGTAGGGGGTCCTATGGCTACACCTTC. Translated, it gives CASSSQGRGSYGYTF.

The chain joins TRBV5-1 to TRBJ2-1; 8 bases are a match to TRBD1. J lost 2 bases, V lost 4 bases, and 2 bases had no gene match. Germline assignment: CDR1 SGHRS and CDR2 YFSETQ. CDR3 length equals 14 residues. The CDR3 spells CASSTGQAYNEQFF. In DNA form, the CDR3 reads TGCGCCAGCAGCACGGGACAGGCCTACAATGAGCAGTTCTTC.

The rearrangement joins TRBV5-4 to TRBJ2-3; 13 nucleotides line up with TRBD2. The CDR3 has 18 amino acids. Germline loops: CDR1 SGHNT, CDR2 YYREEE (reference sequence). The junction had 8 bases not matched to a gene; V was cut back by 0 bases and J by 4 bases. CDR3 DNA sequence: TGTGCCAGCAGCTTGGCCACTAGCGGGGGGGCCCGGTCAGATACGCAGTATTTT. It yields the protein CASSLATSGGARSDTQYF.

The CDR3 nucleotides read TGTGCCAGCTCACCAAACACGGGGGGCACTGAAGCTTTCTTT. It encodes CASSPNTGGTEAFF. The chain employs TRBV18 and TRBJ1-1; D may be TRBD1 (5 bases). V lost 2 bases and J 4 bases, leaving 11 bases between the germline ends. The CDR3 spans 14 residues. CDR1 KGHSH and CDR2 LQKENI come from the germline V gene. Filled out from reference TRBV18 and TRBJ1-1, the complete variable domain reads NAGVMQNPRHLVRRRGQEARLRCSPMKGHSHVYWYRQLPEEGLKFMVYLQKENIIDESGMPKERFSAEFPKEGPSILRIQQVVRGDSAAYFCASSPNTGGTEAFFGQGTRLTVV.

This sequence joins TRBV7-8 and TRBJ1-4, with 10 nucleotides matching TRBD1. Germline-derived CDR1 and CDR2 are SGHVS and FQNEAQ. This CDR3 comprises 13 residues. V was clipped by 4 bases and J by 10 bases; unmatched bases: 3. The CDR3 sequence is CASSSGQGGKLFF. In DNA, the CDR3 is TGTGCCAGCAGCTCCGGACAGGGGGGAAAACTGTTTTTT.

J is TRBJ1-5 and V is TRBV9, with D possibly TRBD1 on 5 matching bases. The CDR3 loop spans 14 amino acids. CDR1 is SGDLS, CDR2 YYNGEE, per germline. With 0 bases removed from V and 4 bases from J, the gap between germline ends came to 8 bases. The CDR3 region is CASSVEGANQPQHF. The CDR3 nucleotides are TGTGCCAGCAGCGTAGAAGGGGCTAATCAGCCCCAGCATTTT.

The gene calls are TRBV10-3 and TRBJ2-5, with 7 bases lining up with TRBD1. V lost 4 bases to trimming and J lost 4 bases; unmatched junction nucleotides: 6. CDR1 is ENHRY, CDR2 SYGVKD, per germline. This CDR3 region has 14 residues. This chain's CDR3 is CAISGDREVETQYF. As DNA, the CDR3 is TGTGCCATCAGTGGTGACAGGGAAGTAGAGACCCAGTACTTC.

The chain employs TRBV7-9 and TRBJ1-4; the D is unclear. V lost 1 base to trimming and J lost 5 bases, with 11 bases between them. Germline-derived CDR1 and CDR2 are SEHNR and FQNEAQ (reference sequence). The CDR3 runs to 15 residues. CDR3 coding DNA: TGTGCCAGCAGCTTAGACGGGTCAAAAAATGAAAAACTGTTTTTT. This encodes CASSLDGSKNEKLFF.

This clone was detected only once. The chain combines TRBV11-2 with TRBJ2-7; 8 bases match TRBD1. CDR3 length: 14 amino acids. CDR1 SGHAT and CDR2 FQNNGV come from the germline V gene. The J segment lost 3 bases and the V segment lost 0 bases, leaving 1 base of the junction unmatched. The CDR3 reads CASSLETGGYEQYF. CDR3 in DNA: TGTGCCAGCAGCTTAGAAACAGGGGGCTACGAGCAGTACTTC.

The rearrangement uses TRBV19 and TRBJ1-6, with D perhaps TRBD1 (6 bases). V gave up 7 bases and J gave up 7 bases, with 23 bases separating them. The germline gives CDR1 LNHDA, CDR2 SQIVND (reference sequence). The CDR3 spans 17 residues. CDR3: CASKQDSAQTGNSPLHF. The CDR3 DNA reads TGTGCCAGTAAACAGGACAGCGCCCAGACGGGGAATTCACCCCTCCACTTT.

This clone was picked up one time. The chain carries TRBV7-2 and TRBJ1-3, with TRBD1 identical over 8 bases. The CDR3 runs to 14 residues. Per the germline V gene, CDR1 is SGHTA and CDR2 is FQGNSA. After removal of 6 bases from V and 4 bases from J, the junction contained 5 bases not matched to a gene. The DNA of the CDR3 is TGTGCCAGCAGTCACACAGGGGGGGGAAACACCATATATTTT. It codes for CASSHTGGGNTIYF.

The chain recombines TRBV27 with TRBJ2-1; D perhaps matches TRBD1 (7 bases). V was shortened by 4 bases and J by 5 bases, with 12 bases between the two germline ends. The germline gives CDR1 MNHEY, CDR2 SMNVEV (reference sequence). CDR3 length equals 14 residues. In DNA, the CDR3 is TGTGCCAGCAGTTCAGGGGGGTTTAACAATGAGCAGTTCTTC. Translating it yields CASSSGGFNNEQFF.

CDR3 DNA sequence: TGCGCCAGCAGCCGTTCGGCTGCTCAGGGAAGGGGCACTGAAGCTTTCTTT. It yields the protein CASSRSAAQGRGTEAFF. This chain uses TRBV10-1 with TRBJ1-1; a possible D gene is TRBD1 (5 bases). Per the germline V gene, CDR1 is WNHNN and CDR2 is SYGVQD (reference sequence). The CDR3 is 17 amino acids. Trimming left V 6 bases short and J 4 bases short, with 24 bases between.

This clone was seen a single time. The V call is TRBV11-2, the J call TRBJ1-2, with D perhaps matching TRBD1 (5 bases). The V end was cut by 5 bases, the J end by 4 bases, with 17 bases between. The length of the CDR3 is 15 residues. Germline V lookup: CDR1 SGHAT, CDR2 FQNNGV. In DNA form, the CDR3 reads TGTGCCAGCAGCCCAGGGAAGACGGAGTTCTATGGCTACACCTTC. Residues: CASSPGKTEFYGYTF.

The chain uses TRBV5-6 and TRBJ1-6; tentative D call: TRBD1 (6 bases). The length of the CDR3 is 14 residues. V lost 0 bases and J lost 10, with 11 bases in between. Per germline, CDR1 SGHDT and CDR2 YYEEEE. CDR3 in DNA: TGTGCCAGCAGCTTGGCAGGGGTCGGATCACCCCTCCACTTT. This encodes CASSLAGVGSPLHF.